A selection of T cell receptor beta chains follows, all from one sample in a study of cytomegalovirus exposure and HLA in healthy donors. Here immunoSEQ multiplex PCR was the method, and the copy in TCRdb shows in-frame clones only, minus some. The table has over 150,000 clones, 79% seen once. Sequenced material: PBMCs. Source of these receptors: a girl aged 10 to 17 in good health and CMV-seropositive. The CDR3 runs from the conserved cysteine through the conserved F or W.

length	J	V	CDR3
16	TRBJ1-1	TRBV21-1	CASSKGEHIQGTEAFF
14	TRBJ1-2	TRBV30	CAWSVQYKVYGYTF
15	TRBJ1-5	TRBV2	CASSEFTGAGRPQHF
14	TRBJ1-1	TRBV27	CASSLLARNTEAFF
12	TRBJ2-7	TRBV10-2	CASSRTEGEQYF
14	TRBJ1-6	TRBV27	CASSLKGQNSPLHF
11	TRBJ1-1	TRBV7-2	CASSFQVEAFF
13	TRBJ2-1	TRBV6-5	CASSSAGEGGQFF
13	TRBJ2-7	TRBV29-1	CSVGTGSPYEQYF
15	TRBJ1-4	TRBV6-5	CASSYSWTGKEKLFF
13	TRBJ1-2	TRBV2	CASREAQLYGYTF
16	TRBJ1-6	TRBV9	CASSVDRQIGNSPLHF
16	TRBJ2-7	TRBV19	CASSLGPGQGDYEQYF
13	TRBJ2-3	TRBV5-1	CASSSTGDDTQYF
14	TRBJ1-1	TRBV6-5	CASSSGARNTEAFF
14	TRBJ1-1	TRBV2	CASGGGAVNTEAFF
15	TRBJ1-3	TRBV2	CASSADSYSGNTIYF
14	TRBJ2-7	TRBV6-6	CASSSSDTSYEQYF
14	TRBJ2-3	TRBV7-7	CASSLAGGSDTQYF
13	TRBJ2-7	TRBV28	CASSAGGGYEQYF
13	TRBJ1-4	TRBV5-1	CASKEGGNEKLFF
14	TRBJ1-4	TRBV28	CASTTSRTNEKLFF
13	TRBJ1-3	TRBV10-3	CAINTVSGNTIYF
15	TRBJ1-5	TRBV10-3	CAISSPGTGNQPQHF
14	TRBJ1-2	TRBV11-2	CASSLSDRGFGYTF
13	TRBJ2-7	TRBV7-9	CASSFDRSYEQYF
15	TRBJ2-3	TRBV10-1	CASGGTSGNTDTQYF
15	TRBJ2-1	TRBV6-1	CASSERGDAYNEQFF
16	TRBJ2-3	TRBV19	CASSPFRLALTDTQYF
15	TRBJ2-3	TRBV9	CASSLRSGGADTQYF
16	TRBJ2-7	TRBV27	CASSWGPGQLSYEQYF
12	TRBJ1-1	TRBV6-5	CASSPWGREAFF
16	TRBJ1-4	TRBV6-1	CASSESRTATNEKLFF
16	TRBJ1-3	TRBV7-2	CASSLAGVTGGNTIYF
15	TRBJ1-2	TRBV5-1	CASSTDSKANYGYTF
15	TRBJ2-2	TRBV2	CASSGETSGVGELFF
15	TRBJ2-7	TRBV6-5	CASSPVLAFSYEQYF
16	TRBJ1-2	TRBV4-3	CASSQDQTGINYGYTF
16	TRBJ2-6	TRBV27	CASSLSGVSGANVLTF
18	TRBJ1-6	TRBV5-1	CASSPGGSFVSYNSPLHF
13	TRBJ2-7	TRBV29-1	CSVERGGGYEQYF
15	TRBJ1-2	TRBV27	CASSLSGLQKYGYTF
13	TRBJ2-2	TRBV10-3	CAIRTGWTGELFF
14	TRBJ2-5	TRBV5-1	CASSLLSLQETQYF
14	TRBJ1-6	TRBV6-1	CASSEAVDNSPLHF
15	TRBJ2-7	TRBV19	CASSQRGWDENEQYF
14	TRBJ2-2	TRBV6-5	CASSWGQGIGELFF
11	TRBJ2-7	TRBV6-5	CASRLAYEQYF
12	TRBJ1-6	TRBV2	CASSIADSPLHF
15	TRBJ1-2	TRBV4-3	CASSRTGTGNYGYTF
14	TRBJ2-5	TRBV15	CATSPGTSRETQYF
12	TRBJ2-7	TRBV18	CASSPGDSEQYF
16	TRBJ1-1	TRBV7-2	CASSRSRGPRHTEAFF
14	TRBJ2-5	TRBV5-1	CASSWTGSQETQYF
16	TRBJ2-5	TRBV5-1	CASSLEGWEGLKTQYF